The next 18 T cell receptor beta chains were all read from a single sample in a study of human T cells and chemical hapten exposure. The time point here: pre-sensitization, week 0. Treatment denoted: therapeutic diphenylcyclopropenone sensitization with weekly scalp DPC. Total RNA was extracted from unfractionated whole blood. TCRdb called the RACE reads again in MiXCR, with one record for every CDR3 protein. The sample holds about 55,000 distinct CDR3 sequences; 9.5% to 10% are singletons and the top ten take 9.6%. Sequencing used whole blood, obtained in connection with sensitization to the hapten diphenylcyclopropenone (DPC). These receptors came from a woman aged 25-40 years with alopecia areata. Some clones in this sample may be carry-over from other donors' samples.

This chain connects TRBV28 to TRBJ2-6; D not resolved. Germline CDR1 is MDHEN and CDR2 is SYDVKM. Trimming left V 5 bases short and J 3 bases short, with 8 bases between. The CDR3 spans 14 residues. In nucleotides, the CDR3 is TGTGCCAGCAGTCCTCAGGTTGGGGCCAACGTCCTGACTTTC. Translation gives CASSPQVGANVLTF.

This clonotype was seen more than once but under ten times. The chain links TRBV7-3 to TRBJ2-3; maybe TRBD2 (6 bases). V lost 5 bases, J lost 5 bases, and 11 bases lay in between. CDR1 is SGHTA and CDR2 is FQGTGA in the germline V gene. The CDR3 consists of 13 residues. The CDR3 loop reads CASSIMGGDTQYF. CDR3 sequence (DNA): TGTGCCAGCAGCATTATGGGGGGAGATACGCAGTATTTT.

On this clonotype itself: Because the CDR3 is missing its conserved closing phenylalanine or tryptophan, this is likely a read error. It is unclear where the CDR3 begins or ends on the DNA, so no DNA is shown, and the CDR3 is as TCRdb lists it. The gene calls are TRBV4-3 and TRBJ2-5. The CDR3 numbers 14 amino acids, ends counted. The germline CDR1 and CDR2 sequences are LGHNA and YSLEER. CDR3 loop: CASRSMGRTESPWV.

This clonotype was seen more than once but under ten times. This chain links TRBV7-2 with TRBJ2-1; 11 nucleotides agree with TRBD2. This CDR3 has 14 residues. The V segment lost 3 bases and the J segment 8 bases; nucleotides outside the gene matches: 3. The germline V gene has CDR1 SGHTA and CDR2 FQGNSA. The CDR3 reads CASSFGLAGDEQFF. CDR3 bases: TGTGCCAGCAGCTTCGGACTAGCGGGCGATGAGCAGTTCTTC.

The chain has TRBV7-3 and TRBJ2-3; TRBD2 agrees at 10 bases. V lost 4 bases, J lost 6 bases, and 7 bases stayed unmatched. Germline V gene lookup returns CDR1 SGHTA and CDR2 FQGTGA. The CDR3 covers 15 residues. The CDR3 loop reads CASSSSGGASDTQYF. CDR3 sequence (DNA): TGTGCCAGCAGCTCGAGCGGGGGGGCCAGTGATACGCAGTATTTT.

The CDR3 region has the DNA TGCGCCAGCAGCCGAGACAGGGGGAATGAAAAACTGTTTTTT. Translated: CASSRDRGNEKLFF. The chain has TRBV4-1 and TRBJ1-4; TRBD1 matches 9 bases. Germline lookup yields CDR1 MGHRA and CDR2 YSYEKL. This CDR3 has 14 residues. J was trimmed by 5 bases and V by 4 bases; bases with no gene match: 2.

This clonotype was seen only a few times. The chain uses TRBV4-2 and TRBJ2-3; D uncertain. CDR1 and CDR2 from the germline V gene are LGHNA and YNFKEQ. The V end lost 1 base, the J end lost 2 bases, and 7 bases lay between the germline ends. There are 14 residues in the CDR3. The DNA of the CDR3 is TGTGCCAGCAGCCAAGGAGCGAACACAGATACGCAGTATTTT. It is translated as CASSQGANTDTQYF.

This clonotype was counted at least ten times. V and J are TRBV12-3 or TRBV12-4 and TRBJ2-3; either TRBD1 or TRBD2 may fit D (6 bases each). The CDR3 spans 14 residues. V was cut by 6 bases and J by 4 bases, with 14 bases left in between. CDR3 sequence (DNA): TGTGCCAGCAGGCGAGGGGGGTCCCCAGATACGCAGTATTTT. This sequence encodes CASRRGGSPDTQYF.

A few counts support this clonotype. This sequence joins TRBV12-3 or TRBV12-4 and TRBJ1-5, with D maybe TRBD1 (6 bases). The CDR3 extends over 16 amino acids. The V and J ends lost 1 base and 5 bases respectively, with 15 bases between them. The CDR3 region is CASSLELGAGDQPQHF. The CDR3, as DNA: TGTGCCAGCAGTTTAGAGTTGGGGGCAGGGGATCAGCCCCAGCATTTT.

Only a few counts were recorded for this clonotype. The rearrangement links TRBV7-2 to TRBJ1-6; unclear D gene. The germline V and J ends were trimmed by 0 bases and 7 bases, with 10 bases remaining between them. The CDR3 extends over 15 amino acids. Per germline, CDR1 SGHTA and CDR2 FQGNSA. The CDR3 reads CASSLAGPTNSPLHF. The DNA for the CDR3 is TGTGCCAGCAGCTTAGCCGGCCCTACGAATTCACCCCTCCACTTT.

A few counts support this clonotype. The chain carries TRBV7-6 and TRBJ2-2; TRBD2 is a possible D gene (6 bases). Deletions cut 3 bases from V and 5 bases from J, with 16 bases between. Germline V gene data show CDR1 as SGHVS and CDR2 as FNYEAQ. This CDR3 has 16 amino acids. The CDR3 loop reads CASSFETRRVTGELFF. Written as DNA, the CDR3 is TGTGCCAGCAGCTTCGAGACTAGGAGAGTGACCGGGGAGCTGTTTTTT. The full variable domain, its missing parts supplied by reference TRBV7-6 and TRBJ2-2, is GAGVSQSPRYKVTKRGQDVALRCDPISGHVSLYWYRQALGQGPEFLTYFNYEAQQDKSGLPNDRFSAERPEGSISTLTIQRTEQRDSAMYRCASSFETRRVTGELFFGEGSRLTVL.

This clonotype showed up just a few times. This chain joins TRBV20-1 and TRBJ1-5, with 12 bases matching TRBD1. Germline values: CDR1 DFQATT, CDR2 SNEGSKA (reference sequence). The CDR3 length is 14 residues. Germline trimming cut 5 bases from V and 6 bases from J; bases unmatched to any gene: 5. The CDR3 nucleotides read TGCAGTGCTGGGGACAGGGGGCCAGCTCAGCCCCAGCATTTT. Its protein product is CSAGDRGPAQPQHF.

At least ten counts were recorded for this clonotype. The CDR3 loop is CASSHKTGDLRNTIYF. CDR3 bases: TGTGCCAGCAGCCATAAAACAGGGGATCTGAGAAACACCATATATTTT. The V and J genes are TRBV7-2 and TRBJ1-3, with TRBD1 identical over 7 bases. CDR1 is SGHTA and CDR2 is FQGNSA in the germline V gene. V lost 5 bases and J lost 5; bases outside the gene matches: 12. The CDR3 is 16 residues long.

This clonotype appeared many times. The chain joins TRBV2 to TRBJ1-6, with D uncertain. Trimming removed 1 base from V and 6 bases from J, with 13 bases in between. The germline V gene encodes CDR1 SNHLY and CDR2 FYNNEI. The length of the CDR3 is 16 residues. As DNA, the CDR3 is TGTGCCAGCAGTGAAGGCTACAGCGGACCTAATTCACCCCTCCACTTT. Amino acids: CASSEGYSGPNSPLHF.

CDR3: CATSPGGVHTQYF. The CDR3, as DNA: TGTGCCACCAGTCCCGGGGGGGTCCATACGCAGTATTTT. The rearrangement uses TRBV24-1 and TRBJ2-3; TRBD2 aligns across 8 bases. Germline V gene sequence: CDR1 KGHDR, CDR2 SFDVKD. This CDR3 has 13 amino acids. Losses at the gene ends were 6 bases for V and 7 bases for J; bases not matched to a gene: 5.

This clonotype was counted ten times or more. The chain is built from TRBV12-3 or TRBV12-4 and TRBJ2-5; tentatively, D is TRBD1 (6 bases). The CDR3 consists of 17 residues. V was clipped by 0 bases and J by 5 bases, with 19 bases between them. CDR3 DNA: TGTGCCAGCAGTTTAGCGGGGACAACCCCAGGGGCGGAGACCCAGTACTTC. As protein: CASSLAGTTPGAETQYF.

The chain couples TRBV28 to TRBJ1-5; 9 bases are shared with TRBD1. This CDR3 is 15 amino acids long. The V and J ends lost 5 bases and 4 bases, in that order; junction bases with no gene match: 6. Germline V gene sequence: CDR1 MDHEN, CDR2 SYDVKM. The DNA of the CDR3 is TGTGCCAGCAGTACAGGGGGCTCTGGGAATCAGCCCCAGCATTTT. Translated, it gives CASSTGGSGNQPQHF.

In its sample, this clonotype was seen a few times. V gene TRBV2 combines with J gene TRBJ1-2; 11 nucleotides align to TRBD1. V was pared by 6 bases and J by 5 bases, with 8 bases of the junction left unmatched. The germline V gene encodes CDR1 SNHLY and CDR2 FYNNEI. The CDR3 is 15 amino acids. The CDR3 loop reads CASSPRTGGGYGYTF. Written as DNA, the CDR3 is TGTGCCAGCAGCCCCAGGACAGGGGGCGGTTATGGCTACACCTTC.